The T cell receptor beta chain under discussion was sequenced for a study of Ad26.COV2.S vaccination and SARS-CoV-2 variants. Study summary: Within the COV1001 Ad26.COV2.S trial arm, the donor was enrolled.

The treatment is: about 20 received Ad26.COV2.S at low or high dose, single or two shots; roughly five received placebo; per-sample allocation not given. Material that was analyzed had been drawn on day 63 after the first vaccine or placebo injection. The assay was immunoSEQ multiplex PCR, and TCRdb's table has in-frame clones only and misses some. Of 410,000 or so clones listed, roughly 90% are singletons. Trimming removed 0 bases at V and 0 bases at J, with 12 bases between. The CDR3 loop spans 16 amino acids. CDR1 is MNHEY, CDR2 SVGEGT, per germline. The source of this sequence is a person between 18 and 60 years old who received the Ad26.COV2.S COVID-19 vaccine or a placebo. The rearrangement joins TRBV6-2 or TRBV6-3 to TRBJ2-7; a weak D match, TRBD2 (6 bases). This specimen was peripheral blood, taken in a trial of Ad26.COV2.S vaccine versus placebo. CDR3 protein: CASSYSLALSSYEQYF. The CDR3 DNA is TGTGCCAGCAGTTACTCTCTAGCGCTCAGCTCCTACGAGCAGTACTTC.